The rows below give T cell receptor beta chains drawn from one sample of a study of Ad26.COV2.S vaccination and SARS-CoV-2 variants. Using immunoSEQ multiplex PCR, the repertoire was profiled, and TCRdb retains in-frame clones only, with some absent. The sample consists of over 400,000 clones, roughly 91% of them appearing once. Sequenced here: peripheral blood, sampled in a trial of Ad26.COV2.S vaccine versus placebo. These receptors were collected from a person between 18 and 65 years old who received the Ad26.COV2.S COVID-19 vaccine or a placebo. The CDR3 runs from the conserved cysteine through the conserved F or W. The D gene is left open where the match is weak. Only some rows state a clone size, as once, few, many or a class for expanded clones.

V	J	size	D	DNA	CDR3
TRBV2	TRBJ2-7	few	-	TGTGCCAGCAGGAACAGAGCCCCAAGCTCCTACGAGCAGTACTTC	CASRNRAPSSYEQYF
TRBV7-8	TRBJ2-2	-	TRBD1	TGTGCCAGCAGCACCGGACAGGGTAAAGACGGGGAGCTGTTTTTT	CASSTGQGKDGELFF
TRBV19	TRBJ1-2	-	-	TGTGCCAGTAGTATACTGGGGCGAGACTATGGCTACACCTTC	CASSILGRDYGYTF
TRBV4-3	TRBJ2-7	-	TRBD1	TGCGCCAGCAGCCCGGGACAGGGCGGCTACGAGCAGTACTTC	CASSPGQGGYEQYF
TRBV12-5	TRBJ2-1	-	TRBD2	TGTGCTAGTGTAGGAGCGGGACTCAATGAGCAGTTCTTC	CASVGAGLNEQFF
TRBV10-3	TRBJ1-3	-	-	TGTGCCATCAGAGACACTGGCCCCGACTCTGGAAACACCATATATTTT	CAIRDTGPDSGNTIYF
TRBV7-2	TRBJ2-2	few	TRBD1	TGTGCCAGCAGCTTAGCAGGAGGCCCATACAGGGGTACCGGGGAGCTGTTTTTT	CASSLAGGPYRGTGELFF
TRBV12-3/TRBV12-4	TRBJ2-3	-	-	TGTGCCAGCAGTTATGGGCCCCAAGATACGCAGTATTTT	CASSYGPQDTQYF
TRBV7-3	TRBJ2-3	-	TRBD1	TGTGCCAGCAGCAAGACAGGGGGCACAGATACGCAGTATTTT	CASSKTGGTDTQYF
TRBV19	TRBJ2-1	-	TRBD1	TGTGCCAGTAGTATTCGGGTGGGGACAGGTGGGAGTGAGCAGTTCTTC	CASSIRVGTGGSEQFF
TRBV5-1	TRBJ2-2	-	-	TGCGCCAGCAGAAAGCTCCTGAACACCGGGGAGCTGTTTTTT	CASRKLLNTGELFF
TRBV19	TRBJ2-1	-	TRBD2	TGTGCCAGTGCGTCCGGGACTAGTAGATACAATGAGCAGTTCTTC	CASASGTSRYNEQFF
TRBV20-1	TRBJ2-5	-	-	TGCAGTGCTAGGGCCCAAGAGACCCAGTACTTC	CSARAQETQYF
TRBV18	TRBJ1-2	-	TRBD1	TGTGCCAGCTCACCCTACTCCGGGACAGAGGGTCCCTATGGCTACACCTTC	CASSPYSGTEGPYGYTF
TRBV5-4	TRBJ2-1	few	TRBD2	TGTGCCAGCAGACCCACCGTGGGGGGAGCGGGATACAATGAGCAGTTCTTC	CASRPTVGGAGYNEQFF
TRBV9	TRBJ2-1	-	TRBD2	TGTGCCAGCAGCGTAGGAGGTAGCGGGGCCTACAATGAGCAGTTCTTC	CASSVGGSGAYNEQFF
TRBV19	TRBJ2-2	-	-	TGTGCCAGTAGGGAAAATACCGGGGAGCTGTTTTTT	CASRENTGELFF
TRBV7-2	TRBJ1-2	-	-	TGTGCCAGCAGCTTAAATCCCGGCCAAACAGGTGTTCTGACCTATGGCTACACCTTC	CASSLNPGQTGVLTYGYTF
TRBV19	TRBJ2-1	-	TRBD1	TGTGCCAGTAGTATTGGTACAGGGGTCCACAATGAGCAGTTCTTC	CASSIGTGVHNEQFF
TRBV6-4	TRBJ2-4	-	-	TGTGCCAGCAGTGACAGGGGGTTCTTAAACATTCAGTACTTC	CASSDRGFLNIQYF
TRBV29-1	TRBJ1-1	-	-	TGCAGCGTTGAGGGTAGGGCAGAAGCTTTCTTT	CSVEGRAEAFF
TRBV5-8	TRBJ2-2	-	-	TGTGCCAGCAGCTTAACCCTAAACCGGCCTAGTACCGGGGAGCTGTTTTTT	CASSLTLNRPSTGELFF
TRBV18	TRBJ2-3	-	-	TGTGCCAGCTCACCGTGGGCCACAGATACGCAGTATTTT	CASSPWATDTQYF
TRBV2	TRBJ2-5	-	TRBD1	TGTGCCAGCAGTGGTTGGACAGGGGACCTACAAGAGACCCAGTACTTC	CASSGWTGDLQETQYF
TRBV30	TRBJ1-2	-	-	TGTGCCTGGAGTGGCGGGTGGACACCCGGCGACTATGGCTACACCTTC	CAWSGGWTPGDYGYTF
TRBV16	TRBJ1-6	-	-	TGTGCCAGCAGCCAAGGAGGGGCCGGGCCCCTCCACTTT	CASSQGGAGPLHF
TRBV19	TRBJ2-7	once	TRBD2	TGTGCCAGTAGTGAGTTAGCGGGCACCTACGAGCAGTACTTC	CASSELAGTYEQYF
TRBV27	TRBJ2-7	-	-	TGTGCCAGCATCCTCATAACGTGGGGGACCCCCTACGAGCAGTACTTC	CASILITWGTPYEQYF
TRBV2	TRBJ2-1	once	TRBD2	TGTGCCAGCAGCACGACTAGCGGGAGCGTTGAGCAGTTCTTC	CASSTTSGSVEQFF
TRBV9	TRBJ2-3	-	TRBD1	TGTGCCAGCAGCGCCGGACAGGGACCAGATACGCAGTATTTT	CASSAGQGPDTQYF
TRBV27	TRBJ2-5	-	-	TGTGCCAGCAGTTTATTTGGGCTAACCCAAGAGACCCAGTACTTC	CASSLFGLTQETQYF
TRBV30	TRBJ2-1	-	-	TGTGCCTGGAGGGGTCAGGGGGGTCCCTTTCGGCCCTACAATGAGCAGTTCTTC	CAWRGQGGPFRPYNEQFF
TRBV12-5	TRBJ2-1	-	-	TGTGCTAGTGGGCCGGGAGCATCCTACAATGAGCAGTTCTTC	CASGPGASYNEQFF